The 9 T cell receptor beta chains below come from one sample, sequenced in a study of blood T cell repertoires in COVID-19. The data were produced by immunoSEQ multiplex PCR, yet TCRdb's version contains in-frame clones alone and is incomplete. Of fewer than 250,000 clones in the sample, 83% were seen once. Source material: PBMCs or T cells enriched from blood (not recorded which). The receptors shown here come from a woman aged 40 to 50 who had been exposed to COVID-19.

The CDR3 sequence is CASSYSKGHNQPQHF. The CDR3 DNA follows: TGTGCCAGCAGTTACTCGAAGGGGCACAATCAGCCCCAGCATTTT. The chain uses TRBV6-5 and TRBJ1-5; a weak D match, TRBD1 (5 bases). The CDR3 extends over 15 amino acids. Germline CDR1 MNHEY, CDR2 SVGAGI. V lost 0 bases to trimming and J lost 3 bases, with 9 bases between them.

This clone occurred once. The chain employs TRBV18 and TRBJ1-1; 7 nucleotides align to TRBD1. The length of the CDR3 is 15 residues. CDR1 and CDR2 (germline): KGHSH, LQKENI. V gave up 2 bases and J gave up 4 bases; unmatched junction bases: 7. CDR3 protein: CASSPGQGDSTEAFF. The CDR3 nucleotides read TGTGCCAGCTCACCAGGGCAGGGGGACTCCACTGAAGCTTTCTTT.

The chain joins TRBV2 to TRBJ1-3; D uncertain. Germline assignment: CDR1 SNHLY and CDR2 FYNNEI. Between the trimmed V and J ends, which lost 3 bases and 2 bases, there was a span of 8 bases. The CDR3 is 14 residues long. CDR3 loop: CASSDGSAGNTIYF. Here the CDR3 DNA reads TGTGCCAGCAGTGACGGGTCGGCTGGAAACACCATATATTTT.

The chain has TRBV19 and TRBJ1-5; 9 nucleotides align to TRBD1. CDR1 LNHDA and CDR2 SQIVND come from the germline V gene (reference sequence). The J segment lost 4 bases and the V segment lost 4 bases, leaving 8 bases of the junction unmatched. This CDR3 region has 16 residues. This CDR3 reads CASSTSGTGTNQPQHF. The CDR3 DNA reads TGTGCCAGTAGTACCTCCGGGACAGGGACAAATCAGCCCCAGCATTTT.

V is TRBV7-9 and J is TRBJ1-4, with D tentatively TRBD1 (6 bases). The CDR3 totals 15 residues. Trimming cost V 1 base and J 8 bases, with 14 bases left between them. The germline V gene has CDR1 SEHNR and CDR2 FQNEAQ (reference sequence). CDR3 protein: CASSLGAGEGEKLFF. The CDR3 DNA is TGTGCCAGCAGCTTAGGAGCAGGGGAGGGAGAAAAACTGTTTTTT.

This clone occurred once. This chain uses TRBV4-1 with TRBJ1-2; the match to TRBD1 covers 8 bases. The CDR3 covers 13 residues. Losses at the gene ends were 4 bases for V and 3 bases for J; bases not matched to a gene: 1. Germline CDR1 and CDR2: MGHRA and YSYEKL. CDR3: CASSPTGDYGYTF. In DNA, the CDR3 is TGCGCCAGCAGCCCGACAGGGGACTATGGCTACACCTTC.

This chain joins TRBV7-9 and TRBJ1-5; TRBD1 matches 7 bases. There are 14 residues in the CDR3. CDR1 is SEHNR, CDR2 FQNEAQ, per germline (reference sequence). Unmatched junction bases numbered 0, after V lost 0 bases and J lost 4 bases. The CDR3, as DNA: TGTGCCAGCAGCTTAGCGGGACAGAATCAGCCCCAGCATTTT. Protein sequence: CASSLAGQNQPQHF.

The CDR3 bases are TGTGCCAGCAGAAGCGGGACACGGTTTTGGGAAAAACTGTTTTTT. This translates into CASRSGTRFWEKLFF. The chain uses TRBV2 and TRBJ1-4; weak D call: TRBD1 (6 bases). The ends were cut back, 6 bases at V and 8 bases at J, with 19 bases in the middle. CDR1 is SNHLY, CDR2 FYNNEI, per germline. The CDR3 extends over 15 amino acids.

The V call is TRBV3-1 (or the pseudogene TRBV3-2), the J call TRBJ1-3; 9 positions agree with TRBD1. CDR1 LGHDT and CDR2 YNNKEL come from the germline V gene (reference sequence). The V and J ends lost 6 bases and 4 bases, in that order; junction bases with no gene match: 7. The CDR3 sequence is 15 residues long. CDR3 amino acids: CASRPTGGSGNTIYF. The CDR3 bases are TGTGCCAGCAGACCGACAGGGGGTTCAGGAAACACCATATATTTT.